The clone carrying this TCR beta chain was detected only once. Its antigen is unidentified. The entry originates in a study of a mutant IDH1 vaccine in newly diagnosed glioma. About the study: Vaccines were begun 4-6 weeks after radiotherapy alone, or with temozolomide cycles. Patients were pretreated with radiotherapy, temozolomide, or both, mostly both.

Time point noted: week 47, end of study. In the vaccine, a single dose held 300 ug of the mutant IDH1 20-mer peptide, along with topical imiquimod. Each of the donors came in with new WHO grade 3 or 4 astrocytomas that were IDH1-mutant and ATRX-lost. The CDR3 consists of 20 residues. The V gene end was trimmed by 4 bases and the J gene end by 2 bases; junction bases not matched to a gene: 19. Germline loops: CDR1 LGHNA, CDR2 YNFKEQ. TCRdb's copy holds only in-frame clones and misses some; the assay was immunoSEQ multiplex PCR. Found here are over 45,000 clones, 75% of them singletons; the top ten hold 5.3%.

The sequence came from a man aged 50-59 years with glioma. The chain couples TRBV4-2 to TRBJ2-5, with 10 bases matching TRBD2. Material: PBMCs, obtained from a glioma patient whose treatment included an IDH1 peptide vaccine. CDR3 nucleotide sequence: TGTGCCAGCAGCCTACCGTCCGGGACTAGCGAGGACATTGAACAAGAGACCCAGTACTTC. Its protein product is CASSLPSGTSEDIEQETQYF.